The clone carrying this T cell receptor (beta chain) has more than one count but fewer than ten. This record belongs to a study of Ad26.COV2.S vaccination and SARS-CoV-2 variants. Generated by immunoSEQ multiplex PCR, the TCRdb table keeps only in-frame clones and is missing some. The sample lists roughly 410,000 clones, around 82% occurring once. The treatment denotes: some 20 received Ad26.COV2.S at low or high dose, single or two shots; about five received placebo; per-sample allocation not given. The samples were gathered on day 63 after the first injection of vaccine or placebo. The TCR sequence derives from a person aged 18-65 years who received the Ad26.COV2.S COVID-19 vaccine or a placebo. This specimen was peripheral blood, taken in a trial of Ad26.COV2.S vaccine versus placebo.

CDR3 DNA: TGTGCCAGTCGAGGGGACAGGGAGGGCAACGAGCAGTACTTC. This encodes CASRGDREGNEQYF. V gene TRBV19 combines with J gene TRBJ2-7; 9 bases match TRBD1. V lost 8 bases and J lost 5; bases outside the gene matches: 10. From germline, CDR1 is LNHDA and CDR2 SQIVND (reference sequence). The CDR3 runs to 14 residues.